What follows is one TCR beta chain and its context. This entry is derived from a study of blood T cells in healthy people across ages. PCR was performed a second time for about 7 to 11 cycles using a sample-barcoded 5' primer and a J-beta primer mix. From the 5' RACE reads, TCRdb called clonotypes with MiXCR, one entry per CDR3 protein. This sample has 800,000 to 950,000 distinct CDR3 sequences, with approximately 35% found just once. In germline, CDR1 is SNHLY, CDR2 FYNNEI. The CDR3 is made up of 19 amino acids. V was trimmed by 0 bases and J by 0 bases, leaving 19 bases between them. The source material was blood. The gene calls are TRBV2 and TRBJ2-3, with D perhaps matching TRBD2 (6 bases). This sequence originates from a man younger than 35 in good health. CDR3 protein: CASSEALTWGETSTDTQYF. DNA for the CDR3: TGTGCCAGCAGTGAAGCGTTGACGTGGGGGGAAACTAGCACAGATACGCAGTATTTT.